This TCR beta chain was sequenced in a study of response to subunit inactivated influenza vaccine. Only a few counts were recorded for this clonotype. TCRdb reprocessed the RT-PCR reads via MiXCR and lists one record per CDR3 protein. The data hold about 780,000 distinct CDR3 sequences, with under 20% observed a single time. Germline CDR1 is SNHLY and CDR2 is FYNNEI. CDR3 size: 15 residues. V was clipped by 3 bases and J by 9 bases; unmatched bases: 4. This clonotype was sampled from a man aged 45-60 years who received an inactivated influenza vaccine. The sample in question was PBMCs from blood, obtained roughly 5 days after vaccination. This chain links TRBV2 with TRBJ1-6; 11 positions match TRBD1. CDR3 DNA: TGTGCCAGCAGTGAGGGACAGGGGGTAGGTTCACCCCTCCACTTT. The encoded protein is CASSEGQGVGSPLHF.